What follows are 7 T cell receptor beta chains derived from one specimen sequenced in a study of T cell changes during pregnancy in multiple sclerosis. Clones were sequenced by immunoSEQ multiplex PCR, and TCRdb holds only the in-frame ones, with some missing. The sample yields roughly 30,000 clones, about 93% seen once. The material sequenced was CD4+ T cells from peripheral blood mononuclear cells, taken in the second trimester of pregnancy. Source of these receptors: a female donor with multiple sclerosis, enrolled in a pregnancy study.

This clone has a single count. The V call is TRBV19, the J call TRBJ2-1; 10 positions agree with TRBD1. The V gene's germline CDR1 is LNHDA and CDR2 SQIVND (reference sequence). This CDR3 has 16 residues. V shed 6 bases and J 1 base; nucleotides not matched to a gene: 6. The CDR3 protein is CASRAGQGGSYNEQFF. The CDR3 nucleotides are TGTGCCAGTAGGGCCGGACAGGGGGGGTCCTACAATGAGCAGTTCTTC.

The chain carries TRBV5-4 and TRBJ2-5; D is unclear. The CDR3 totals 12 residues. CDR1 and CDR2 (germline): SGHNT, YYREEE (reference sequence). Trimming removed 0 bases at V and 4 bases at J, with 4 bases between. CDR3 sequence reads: CASSLVAETQYF. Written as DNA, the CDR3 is TGTGCCAGCAGCTTGGTAGCAGAGACCCAGTACTTC.

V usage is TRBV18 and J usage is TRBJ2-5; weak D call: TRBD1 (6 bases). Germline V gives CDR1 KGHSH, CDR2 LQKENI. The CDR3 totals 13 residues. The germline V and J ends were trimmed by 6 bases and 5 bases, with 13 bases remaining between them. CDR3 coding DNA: TGTGCCAGCTCCCCGGATCAGGGGGAGACCCAGTACTTC. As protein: CASSPDQGETQYF.

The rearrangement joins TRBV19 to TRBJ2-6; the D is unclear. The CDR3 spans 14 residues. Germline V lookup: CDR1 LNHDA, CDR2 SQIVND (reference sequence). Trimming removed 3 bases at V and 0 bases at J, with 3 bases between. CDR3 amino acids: CASSILSGANVLTF. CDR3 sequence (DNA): TGTGCCAGTAGTATTCTCTCTGGGGCCAACGTCCTGACTTTC.

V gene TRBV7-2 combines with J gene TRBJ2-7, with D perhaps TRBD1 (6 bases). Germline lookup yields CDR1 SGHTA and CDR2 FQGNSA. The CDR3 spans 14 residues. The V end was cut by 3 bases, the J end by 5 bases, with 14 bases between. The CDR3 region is CASSFRGRDNEQYF. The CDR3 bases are TGTGCCAGCAGCTTTAGAGGCAGGGACAACGAGCAGTACTTC.

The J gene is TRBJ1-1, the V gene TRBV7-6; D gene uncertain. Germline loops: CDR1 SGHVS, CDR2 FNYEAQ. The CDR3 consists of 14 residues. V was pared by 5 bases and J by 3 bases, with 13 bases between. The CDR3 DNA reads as TGTGCCAGCAGCCAGCGGGCTGGCGACACTGAAGCTTTCTTT. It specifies CASSQRAGDTEAFF.

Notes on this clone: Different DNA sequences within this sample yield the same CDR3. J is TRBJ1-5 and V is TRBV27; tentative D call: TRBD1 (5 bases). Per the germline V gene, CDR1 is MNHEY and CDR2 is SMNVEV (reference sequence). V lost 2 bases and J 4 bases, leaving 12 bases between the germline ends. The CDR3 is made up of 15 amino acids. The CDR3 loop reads CASSLGGARNQPQHF. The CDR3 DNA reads TGTGCCAGCAGTTTAGGCGGGGCGCGAAATCAGCCCCAGCATTTT.